This T cell receptor beta chain was sequenced during a study of T cell responses to AZD1222 COVID-19 vaccine. Study observations and caveats: The donors showed a predominance of white British ancestry and of females, with possible underestimation of clonal diversity.

Some clones are missing from TCRdb's copy, which holds only in-frame ones; the method was immunoSEQ multiplex PCR. The sample gives about 180,000 clones, around 89% of which show up once; roughly 4% is in the top ten. This CDR3 has 13 residues. CDR1 ENHRY and CDR2 SYGVKD come from the germline V gene. V was clipped by 4 bases and J by 3 bases, with 8 bases between them. Remarks on this clone: Its matching antigen is unknown.

This sample comprised peripheral blood, obtained 28 days after the second dose of the MenACWY control vaccine. This chain connects TRBV10-3 to TRBJ2-3; a weak D match, TRBD1 (6 bases). The origin of this receptor is an adult who received the MenACWY meningococcal vaccine as a control. The CDR3 spells CAISVGATDTQYF. The CDR3 coding sequence is TGTGCCATCAGTGTGGGGGCAACAGATACGCAGTATTTT.